This note documents a single T cell receptor (beta chain) sequence. Time point in this sample: neoterminal ileum biopsy at postoperative endoscopy, about 6 months after surgery. This CDR3 has 14 amino acids. Germline loops: CDR1 MNHEY, CDR2 SMNVEV (reference sequence). Trimming cost V 7 bases and J 6 bases, with 19 bases left between them. Per sample, roughly 0.45 micrograms of biopsy DNA were TCRB immunosequenced. Libraries were prepared by immunoSEQ multiplex PCR; TCRdb keeps only in-frame clonotypes and omits some of them. The sample consists of more than 12,000 clones, over 70% of them appearing once. The data belong to a study of T cell repertoires in ileal Crohn's disease.

This clonotype was obtained from an adult with Crohn's disease. Sequenced material: ileal tissue. The genes are TRBV27 and TRBJ2-7, with D tentatively TRBD1 or TRBD2 (7 bases each). The CDR3 region has the DNA TGTGCCAGCAAGCGGGGACAGACCAAGGGCGAGCAGTACTTC. As protein: CASKRGQTKGEQYF.